This entry describes one T cell receptor beta chain. The sample is drawn from a study of blood T cell repertoires in COVID-19. Study overall: The United States, Italy and Spain provided the acute and convalescent COVID-19 samples.

Participants were placed into cohorts based on the clinical history they reported. In the original analysis: Reference gene primer amplification gave nucleated cell count estimates. Measured with immunoSEQ multiplex PCR; TCRdb has only the in-frame clones, and not every one. The DNA gave D and trimming, while V, J and clone size come from that table. The table lists around 160,000 clones, approximately 88% of them singletons. The clonotype comes from a woman aged 55-69 years who had recovered from COVID-19. Material: PBMCs or T cells enriched from blood (not recorded which).

CDR3 protein: CASSLATGGGDTQYF. The DNA for the CDR3 is TGCGCCAGCAGCTTGGCGACGGGAGGCGGAGATACGCAGTATTTT. This chain connects TRBV5-1 to TRBJ2-3; TRBD2 agrees at 7 bases. CDR1 and CDR2 from the germline V gene are SGHRS and YFSETQ. Unmatched junction bases numbered 6, after V lost 0 bases and J lost 5 bases. The CDR3 is made up of 15 amino acids.